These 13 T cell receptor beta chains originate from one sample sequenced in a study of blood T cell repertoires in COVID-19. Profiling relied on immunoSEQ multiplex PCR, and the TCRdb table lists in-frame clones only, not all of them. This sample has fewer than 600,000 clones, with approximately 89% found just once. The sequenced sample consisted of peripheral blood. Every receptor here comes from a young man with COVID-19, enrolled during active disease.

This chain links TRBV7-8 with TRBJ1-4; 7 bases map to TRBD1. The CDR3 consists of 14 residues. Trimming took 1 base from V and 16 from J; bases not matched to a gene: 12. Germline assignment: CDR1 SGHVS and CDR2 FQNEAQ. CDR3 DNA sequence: TGTGCCAGCAGCTTAGTTGGATCGACAGGGTTACGGTTTTTT. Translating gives CASSLVGSTGLRFF. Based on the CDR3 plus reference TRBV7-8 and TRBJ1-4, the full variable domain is GAGVSQSPRYKVAKRGQDVALRCDPISGHVSLFWYQQALGQGPEFLTYFQNEAQLDKSGLPSDRFFAERPEGSVSTLKIQRTQQEDSAVYLCASSLVGSTGLRFFGSGTQLSVL.

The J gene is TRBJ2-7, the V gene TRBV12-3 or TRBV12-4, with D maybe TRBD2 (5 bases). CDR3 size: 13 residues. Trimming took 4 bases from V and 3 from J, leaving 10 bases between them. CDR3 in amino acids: CASSYLRDYEQYF. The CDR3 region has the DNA TGTGCCAGCAGTTACCTCCGGGACTACGAGCAGTACTTC.

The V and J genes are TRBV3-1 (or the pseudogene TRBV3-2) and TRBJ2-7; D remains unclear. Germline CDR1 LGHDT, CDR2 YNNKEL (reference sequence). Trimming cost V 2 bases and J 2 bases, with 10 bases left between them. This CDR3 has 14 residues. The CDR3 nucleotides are TGTGCCAGCAGCCAACTGACTGGCACCTACGAGCAGTACTTC. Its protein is CASSQLTGTYEQYF.

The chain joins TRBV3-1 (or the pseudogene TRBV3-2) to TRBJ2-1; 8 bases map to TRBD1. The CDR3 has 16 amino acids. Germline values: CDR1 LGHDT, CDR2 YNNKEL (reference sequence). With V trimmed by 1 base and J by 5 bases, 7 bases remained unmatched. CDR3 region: CASSQVGQGLDNEQFF. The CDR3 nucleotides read TGTGCCAGCAGCCAAGTCGGACAGGGTCTAGACAATGAGCAGTTCTTC.

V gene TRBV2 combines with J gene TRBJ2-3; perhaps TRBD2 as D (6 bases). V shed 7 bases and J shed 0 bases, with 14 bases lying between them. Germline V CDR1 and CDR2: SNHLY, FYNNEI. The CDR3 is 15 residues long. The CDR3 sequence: CASTRAGPSTDTQYF. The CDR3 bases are TGTGCCAGCACGAGAGCGGGTCCGAGCACAGATACGCAGTATTTT. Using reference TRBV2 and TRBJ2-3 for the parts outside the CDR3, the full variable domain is EPEVTQTPSHQVTQMGQEVILRCVPISNHLYFYWYRQILGQKVEFLVSFYNNEISEKSEIFDDQFSVERPDGSNFTLKIRSTKLEDSAMYFCASTRAGPSTDTQYFGPGTRLTVL.

This CDR3 is CASSAHGGSYEQYF. CDR3 in DNA: TGTGCCAGCAGTGCACATGGCGGGAGCTACGAGCAGTACTTC. The gene calls are TRBV27 and TRBJ2-7; 7 bases fit TRBD2. CDR1 and CDR2 from the germline V gene are MNHEY and SMNVEV (reference sequence). J was trimmed by 3 bases and V by 5 bases; bases with no gene match: 7. This CDR3 is 14 amino acids long.

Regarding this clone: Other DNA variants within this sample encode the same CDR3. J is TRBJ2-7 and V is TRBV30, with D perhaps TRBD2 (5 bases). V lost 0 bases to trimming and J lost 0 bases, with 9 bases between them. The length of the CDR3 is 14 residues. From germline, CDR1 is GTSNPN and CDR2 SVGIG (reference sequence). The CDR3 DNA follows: TGTGCCTGGAGTGTCTCGGGAAGCTCCTACGAGCAGTACTTC. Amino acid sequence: CAWSVSGSSYEQYF.

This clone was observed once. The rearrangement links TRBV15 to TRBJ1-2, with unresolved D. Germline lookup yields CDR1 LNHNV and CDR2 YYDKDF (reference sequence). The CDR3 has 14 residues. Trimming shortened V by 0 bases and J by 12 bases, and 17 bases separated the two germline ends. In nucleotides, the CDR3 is TGTGCCACCAGCAGAGATTTGGAGGGTAGGCGGCACACCTTC. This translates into CATSRDLEGRRHTF.

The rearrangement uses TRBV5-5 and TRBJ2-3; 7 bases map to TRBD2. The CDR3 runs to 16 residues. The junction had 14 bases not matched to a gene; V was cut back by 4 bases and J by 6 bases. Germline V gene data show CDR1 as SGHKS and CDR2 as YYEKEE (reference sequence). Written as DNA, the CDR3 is TGTGCCAGCAGCCCGAGCGGGGCTTCTCCCTGGGATACGCAGTATTTT. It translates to CASSPSGASPWDTQYF.

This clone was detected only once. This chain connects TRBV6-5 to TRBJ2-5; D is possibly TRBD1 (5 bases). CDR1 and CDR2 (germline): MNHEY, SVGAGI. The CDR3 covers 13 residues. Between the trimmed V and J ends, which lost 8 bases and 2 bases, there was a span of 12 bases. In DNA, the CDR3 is TGTGCCAGCCAGACAGATGGACAAGAGACCCAGTACTTC. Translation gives CASQTDGQETQYF.

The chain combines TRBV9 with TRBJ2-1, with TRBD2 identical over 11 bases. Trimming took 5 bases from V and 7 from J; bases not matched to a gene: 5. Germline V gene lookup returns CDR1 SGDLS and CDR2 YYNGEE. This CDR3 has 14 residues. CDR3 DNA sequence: TGTGCCAGCAGTTTAGGACTAGCGGGTAATGAGCAGTTCTTC. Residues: CASSLGLAGNEQFF.

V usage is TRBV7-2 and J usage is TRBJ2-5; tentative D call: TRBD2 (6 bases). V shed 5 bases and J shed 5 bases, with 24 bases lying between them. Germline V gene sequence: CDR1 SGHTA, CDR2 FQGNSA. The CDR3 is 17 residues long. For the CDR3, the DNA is TGTGCCAGCAGCCGGGACTCCTGGGCCTCAAGCGGTGAGACCCAGTACTTC. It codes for CASSRDSWASSGETQYF.

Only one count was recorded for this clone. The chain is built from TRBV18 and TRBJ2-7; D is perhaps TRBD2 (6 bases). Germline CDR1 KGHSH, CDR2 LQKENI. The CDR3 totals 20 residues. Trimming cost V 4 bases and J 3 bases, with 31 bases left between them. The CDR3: CASSLSMIEGRGGADYEQYF. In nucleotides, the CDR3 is TGTGCCAGCTCACTTTCCATGATAGAAGGAAGAGGCGGGGCGGACTACGAGCAGTACTTC.